Presented here are 15 T cell receptor beta chains from one specimen sequenced in a study of tumor and adjacent non-tumor tissue in lung cancer. This sample's RNA came from whole unsorted tissue. The normal lung tissue was taken more than 3 cm from the tumor edge. Three rounds of nested PCR, following a modified ARM-PCR protocol, produced the TCRbeta library. One entry per CDR3 protein results from TCRdb running MiXCR on the multiplex PCR reads. The sample has 60,000 to 100,000 distinct CDR3 sequences, more than 65% seen once; the top ten hold around 43%. Sequenced: distant non-tumor lung tissue. The receptors were sampled from a man aged 70-80 years with non-small cell lung cancer.

Points on this clonotype: A read error may account for a junction end that differs from germline. CDR3 in amino acids: CSVVDTFQETQYF. The CDR3 DNA reads as TGCAGCGTGGTCGACACGTTCCAAGAGACCCAATATTTC. The J gene is TRBJ2-5, the V gene TRBV29-1, with D unclear. Germline CDR1 SQVTM, CDR2 ANQGSEA. The CDR3 covers 13 residues.

The chain has TRBV4-3 and TRBJ2-1; TRBD2 matches at 9 bases. Per the germline V gene, CDR1 is LGHNA and CDR2 is YSLEER. J gave up 2 bases and V 9 bases, and 14 bases lay outside the gene matches. The CDR3 runs 17 residues. As DNA, the CDR3 is TGCGCCAGAATCCAAGAATGGGCGGGAGGGCCCTACAATGAGCAGTTCTTC. Translated: CARIQEWAGGPYNEQFF.

Turning to this clonotype: A read error may explain this, as a much larger clone is one base away. The genes are TRBV4-1 and TRBJ2-2, with TRBD1 matching over 7 bases. The trim removed 3 bases at V and 3 bases at J, leaving 1 base unmatched. The CDR3 runs 14 residues. Germline V gives CDR1 MGHRA, CDR2 YSYEKL. CDR3 bases: TGCGCCAGCAGCCAGGGACAGTACACCGGGGAGCTGTTTTTT. Amino acids: CASSQGQYTGELFF.

About this clonotype itself: This may be a read error: a much more frequent sequence differs by one nucleotide. The chain uses TRBV28 and TRBJ2-1; 8 bases match TRBD2. Germline CDR1 is MDHEN and CDR2 is SYDVKM. The CDR3 is 15 residues long. In DNA form, the CDR3 reads TGTACCAGCAGTCAAGCGGGAGATCGTTACAATGAGCAGTTCTTC. It codes for CTSSQAGDRYNEQFF.

J is TRBJ2-3 and V is TRBV6-1, with D maybe TRBD2 (6 bases). The length of the CDR3 is 16 residues. CDR1 and CDR2 from the germline V gene are MNHNS and SASEGT. V was shortened by 3 bases and J by 6 bases, with 19 bases between the two germline ends. The CDR3 protein is CASSDRLVGGPDTQYF. The CDR3 DNA sequence: TGTGCCAGCAGTGACCGACTAGTGGGGGGTCCGGATACGCAGTATTTT.

The table lists this clonotype with a few counts. The V and J genes are TRBV4-3 and TRBJ2-1, with D maybe TRBD1 (5 bases). The CDR3 is 15 amino acids. V lost 0 bases to trimming and J lost 9 bases, with 15 bases between them. CDR1 is LGHNA, CDR2 YSLEER, per germline. CDR3 protein: CASSQDKNWGREQFF. The CDR3 DNA sequence: TGCGCCAGCAGCCAAGATAAAAACTGGGGCCGTGAGCAGTTCTTC.

Points on this clonotype: Mismatch with germline at one junction end may stem from a read error. The chain has TRBV10-1 and TRBJ2-3; D is ambiguous. CDR1 and CDR2 (germline): WNHNN, SYGVQD (reference sequence). The CDR3 length is 15 residues. CDR3 in amino acids: CASSDGVAGTDAQYF. The CDR3 DNA follows: TGCGCCAGCAGTGATGGGGTGGCTGGCACAGATGCGCAGTATTTT.

The count of this clonotype is one. The chain combines TRBV12-3 or TRBV12-4 with TRBJ1-6, with a weak D call TRBD1 (5 bases). Trimming took off 3 bases at V and 6 bases at J, with 12 bases between the two ends. CDR3 length: 15 residues. CDR3 in DNA: TGTGCCAGCAGTTTGGGGGGTCATCCTAATTCACCCCTCCACTTT. Amino acids: CASSLGGHPNSPLHF.

About this clonotype: The conserved closing phenylalanine or tryptophan is absent in this CDR3, likely reflecting a read error. The J gene is TRBJ2-4, the V gene TRBV29-1; D remains ambiguous. V lost 7 bases and J lost 0, with 13 bases in between. The CDR3 contains 14 residues. Germline V gives CDR1 SQVTM, CDR2 ANQGSEA. The CDR3 loop is CSATSAVAKNIQYL. CDR3 bases: TGCAGCGCAACAAGCGCAGTAGCCAAAAACATTCAGTACTTA.

This clonotype showed up just a few times. The V call is TRBV11-3, the J call TRBJ2-7, with D perhaps TRBD2 (6 bases). CDR1 and CDR2 (germline): SGHNT, YENEEA. The CDR3 is made up of 14 amino acids. DNA of the CDR3: TGTGTCAACAGCTCAATGACGGGAGCCTACGAGCAGTACTTC. Translating gives CVNSSMTGAYEQYF.

This clonotype is categorized as medium-sized. The V gene is TRBV6-1, the J gene TRBJ1-2; TRBD1 aligns across 10 bases. This CDR3 region has 13 residues. The germline V gene has CDR1 MNHNS and CDR2 SASEGT. The ends lost 5 bases at V and 6 bases at J; junction bases unmatched: 3. CDR3 coding DNA: TGTGCCAGCAGTTCCGGGACAGGGGATGGCTACACCTTC. It translates to CASSSGTGDGYTF.

As to this clonotype: A much larger clone differs from this one at a single base, so this may be a read error. The V and J genes are TRBV6-1 and TRBJ2-7; D gene ambiguous. Germline V gene lookup returns CDR1 MNHNS and CDR2 SASEGT. This CDR3 comprises 10 residues. CDR3 protein: CASSTYELYF. DNA for the CDR3: TGTGCCAGCAGTACCTACGAGCTGTACTTC.

As concerns this clonotype: This may be a read error: a much more frequent sequence differs by one nucleotide. V gene TRBV6-5 combines with J gene TRBJ1-5, with D perhaps TRBD1 (5 bases). CDR1 is MNHEY and CDR2 is SVGAGI in the germline V gene. The CDR3 has 14 residues. The chain's CDR3 is CVSSDRFSNQPQHF. CDR3 DNA: TGTGTCAGCAGTGACAGATTTAGCAATCAGCCCCAGCATTTT.

The gene calls are TRBV11-3 and TRBJ2-7; D may be TRBD1 (6 bases). The closer fit of TRBJ2-1 to the DNA end suggests the J call may be wrong. This CDR3 spans 13 amino acids. Germline CDR1 reads SGHNT; CDR2 reads YENEEA. CDR3: CASSLTGAYEQFF. CDR3 bases: TGTGCCAGCAGCCTGACAGGAGCCTATGAGCAGTTCTTC.

With respect to this clonotype: A junction boundary mismatches the germline segment, possibly from a read error. This chain joins TRBV4-1 and TRBJ1-4, with D uncertain. CDR3 length: 16 amino acids. Germline V gene lookup returns CDR1 MGHRA and CDR2 YSYEKL. CDR3 DNA sequence: TGCACCAGCAGCCAAAACTTGATTACAACTAATGAAAAACTGTTTTTT. Protein sequence: CTSSQNLITTNEKLFF.